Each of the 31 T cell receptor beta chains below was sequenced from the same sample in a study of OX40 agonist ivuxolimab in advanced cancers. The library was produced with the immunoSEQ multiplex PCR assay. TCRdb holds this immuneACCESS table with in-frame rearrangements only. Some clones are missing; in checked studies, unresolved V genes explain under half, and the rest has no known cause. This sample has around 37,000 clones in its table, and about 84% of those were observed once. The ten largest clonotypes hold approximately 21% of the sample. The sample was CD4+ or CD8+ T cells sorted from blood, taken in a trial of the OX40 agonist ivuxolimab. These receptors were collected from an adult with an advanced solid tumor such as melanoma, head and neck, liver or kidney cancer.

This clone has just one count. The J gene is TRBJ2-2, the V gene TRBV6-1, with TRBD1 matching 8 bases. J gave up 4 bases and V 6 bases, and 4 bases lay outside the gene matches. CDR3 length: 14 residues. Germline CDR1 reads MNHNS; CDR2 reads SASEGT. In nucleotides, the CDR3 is TGTGCCAGCAGCCGGACAGGGACCACCGGGGAGCTGTTTTTT. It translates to CASSRTGTTGELFF.

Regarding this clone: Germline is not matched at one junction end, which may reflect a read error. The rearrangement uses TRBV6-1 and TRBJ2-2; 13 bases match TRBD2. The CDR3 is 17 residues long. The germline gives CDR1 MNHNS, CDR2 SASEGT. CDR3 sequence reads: CAISDTSGRAGTGELFF. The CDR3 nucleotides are TGTGCCATCAGTGATACTAGCGGGAGGGCCGGCACCGGGGAGCTGTTTTTT.

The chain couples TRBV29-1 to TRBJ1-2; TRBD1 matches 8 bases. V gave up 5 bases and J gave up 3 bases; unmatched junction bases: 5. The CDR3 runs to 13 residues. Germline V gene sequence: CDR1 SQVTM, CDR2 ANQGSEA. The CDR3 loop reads CSVRTGTDYGYTF. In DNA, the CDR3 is TGCAGCGTTAGGACAGGGACAGACTATGGCTACACCTTC.

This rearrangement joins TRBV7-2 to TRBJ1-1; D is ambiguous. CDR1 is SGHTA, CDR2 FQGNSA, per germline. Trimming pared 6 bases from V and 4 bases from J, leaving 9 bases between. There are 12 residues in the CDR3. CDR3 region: CASSWFPTEAFF. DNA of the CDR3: TGTGCCAGCAGTTGGTTTCCCACTGAAGCTTTCTTT.

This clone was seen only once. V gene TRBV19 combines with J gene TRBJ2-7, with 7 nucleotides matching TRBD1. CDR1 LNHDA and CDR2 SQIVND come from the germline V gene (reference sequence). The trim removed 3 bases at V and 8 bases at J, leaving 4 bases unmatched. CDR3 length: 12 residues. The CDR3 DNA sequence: TGTGCCAGTAGTATTCGGACAGGACAGCAGTACTTC. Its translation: CASSIRTGQQYF.

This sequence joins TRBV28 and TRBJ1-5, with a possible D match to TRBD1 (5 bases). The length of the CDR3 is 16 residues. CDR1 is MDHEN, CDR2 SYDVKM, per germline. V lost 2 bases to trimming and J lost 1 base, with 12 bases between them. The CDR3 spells CASSLRGARSNQPQHF. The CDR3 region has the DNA TGTGCCAGCAGTTTAAGAGGGGCGCGGAGCAATCAGCCCCAGCATTTT.

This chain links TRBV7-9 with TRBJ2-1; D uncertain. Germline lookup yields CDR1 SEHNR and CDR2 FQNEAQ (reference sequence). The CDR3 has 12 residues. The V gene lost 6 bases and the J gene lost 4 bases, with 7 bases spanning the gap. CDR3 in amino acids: CASSLTYNEQFF. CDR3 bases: TGTGCCAGCAGTTTAACGTACAATGAGCAGTTCTTC.

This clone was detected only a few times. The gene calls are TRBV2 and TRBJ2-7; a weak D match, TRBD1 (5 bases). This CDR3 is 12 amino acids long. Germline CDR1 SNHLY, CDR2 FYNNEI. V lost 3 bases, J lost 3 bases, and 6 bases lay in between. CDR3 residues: CASSDDSYEQYF. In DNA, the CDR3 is TGTGCCAGCAGTGATGACAGCTACGAGCAGTACTTC.

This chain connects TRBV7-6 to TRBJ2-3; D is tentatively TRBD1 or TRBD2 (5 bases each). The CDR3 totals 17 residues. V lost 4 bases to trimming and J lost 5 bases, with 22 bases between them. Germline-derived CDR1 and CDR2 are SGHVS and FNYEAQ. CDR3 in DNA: TGTGCCAGCAGCTATTTGTCGGGGCTAGGGTATGGAGATACGCAGTATTTT. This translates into CASSYLSGLGYGDTQYF. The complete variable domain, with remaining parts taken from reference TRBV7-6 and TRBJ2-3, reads GAGVSQSPRYKVTKRGQDVALRCDPISGHVSLYWYRQALGQGPEFLTYFNYEAQQDKSGLPNDRFSAERPEGSISTLTIQRTEQRDSAMYRCASSYLSGLGYGDTQYFGPGTRLTVL.

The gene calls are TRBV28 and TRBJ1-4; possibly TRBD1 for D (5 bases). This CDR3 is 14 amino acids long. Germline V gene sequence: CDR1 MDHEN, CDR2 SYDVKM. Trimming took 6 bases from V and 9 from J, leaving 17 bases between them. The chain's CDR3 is CASSPGGGYKKLFF. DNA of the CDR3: TGTGCCAGCAGCCCGGGGGGGGGATATAAAAAACTGTTTTTT.

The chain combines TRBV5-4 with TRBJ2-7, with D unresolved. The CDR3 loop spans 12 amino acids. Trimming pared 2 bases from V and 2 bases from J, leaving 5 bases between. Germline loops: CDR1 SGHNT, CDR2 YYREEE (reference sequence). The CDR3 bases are TGTGCCAGCAGCTTAAGGCCCTACGAGCAGTACTTC. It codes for CASSLRPYEQYF.

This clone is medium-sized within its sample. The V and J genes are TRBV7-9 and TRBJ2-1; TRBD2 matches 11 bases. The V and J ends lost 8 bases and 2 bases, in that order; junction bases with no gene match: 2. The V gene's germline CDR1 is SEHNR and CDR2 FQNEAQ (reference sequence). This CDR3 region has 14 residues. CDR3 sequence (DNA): TGTGCCAGCGAGGGACTAGCGGCCTACAATGAGCAGTTCTTC. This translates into CASEGLAAYNEQFF.

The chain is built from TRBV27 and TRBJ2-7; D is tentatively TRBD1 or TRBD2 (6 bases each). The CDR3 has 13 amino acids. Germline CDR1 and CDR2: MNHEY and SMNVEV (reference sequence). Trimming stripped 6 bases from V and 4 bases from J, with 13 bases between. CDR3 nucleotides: TGTGCCAGCAGACCCGGGGGCCGGTACGAGCAGTACTTC. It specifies CASRPGGRYEQYF.

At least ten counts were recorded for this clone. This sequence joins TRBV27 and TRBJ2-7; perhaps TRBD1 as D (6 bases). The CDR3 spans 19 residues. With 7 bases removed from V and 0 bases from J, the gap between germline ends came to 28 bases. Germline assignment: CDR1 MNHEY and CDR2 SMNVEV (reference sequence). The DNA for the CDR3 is TGTGCCAGCACCTTGGGCGCAGGGGCGCCAACGAAAAGCTCCTACGAGCAGTACTTC. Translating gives CASTLGAGAPTKSSYEQYF.

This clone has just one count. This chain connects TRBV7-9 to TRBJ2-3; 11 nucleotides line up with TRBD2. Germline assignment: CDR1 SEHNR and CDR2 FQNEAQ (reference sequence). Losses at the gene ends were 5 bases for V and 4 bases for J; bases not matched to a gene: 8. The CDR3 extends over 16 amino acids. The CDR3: CASSRYSGRESDTQYF. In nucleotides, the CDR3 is TGTGCCAGCAGCAGATATAGCGGGAGGGAGTCAGATACGCAGTATTTT.

CDR3 coding DNA: TGTGCCAGCAGTGTCCCGACCGGGACAGGGGGCTACACCTTC. Translating gives CASSVPTGTGGYTF. The genes are TRBV6-1 and TRBJ1-2, with 9 bases aligning to TRBD1. Germline V gives CDR1 MNHNS, CDR2 SASEGT. There are 14 residues in the CDR3. With 4 bases clipped from V and 8 bases from J, the junction kept 8 bases outside the gene matches.

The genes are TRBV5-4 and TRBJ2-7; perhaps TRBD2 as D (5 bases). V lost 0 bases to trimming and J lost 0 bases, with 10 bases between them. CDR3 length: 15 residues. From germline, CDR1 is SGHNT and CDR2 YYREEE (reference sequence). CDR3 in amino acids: CASSLGAASSYEQYF. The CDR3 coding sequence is TGTGCCAGCAGCTTGGGAGCGGCCAGCTCCTACGAGCAGTACTTC.

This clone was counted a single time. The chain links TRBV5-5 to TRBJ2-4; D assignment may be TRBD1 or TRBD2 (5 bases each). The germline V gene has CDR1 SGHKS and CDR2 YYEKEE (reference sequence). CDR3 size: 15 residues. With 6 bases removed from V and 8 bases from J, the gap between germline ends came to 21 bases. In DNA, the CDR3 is TGTGCCAGCACCTCTTATATGGGGGAATGGTACATTCAGTACTTC. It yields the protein CASTSYMGEWYIQYF.

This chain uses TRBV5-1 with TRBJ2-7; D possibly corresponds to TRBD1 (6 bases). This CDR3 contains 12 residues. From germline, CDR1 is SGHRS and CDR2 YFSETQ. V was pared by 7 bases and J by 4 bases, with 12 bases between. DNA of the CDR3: TGCGCCAGCGGGGGCACGGGATACGAGCAGTACTTC. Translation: CASGGTGYEQYF.

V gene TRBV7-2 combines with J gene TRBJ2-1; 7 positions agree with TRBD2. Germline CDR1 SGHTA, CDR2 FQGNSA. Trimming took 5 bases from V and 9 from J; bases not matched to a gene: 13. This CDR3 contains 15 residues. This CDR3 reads CASSPRRDYGGEQFF. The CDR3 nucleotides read TGTGCCAGCAGCCCCCGCCGGGACTACGGTGGTGAGCAGTTCTTC.

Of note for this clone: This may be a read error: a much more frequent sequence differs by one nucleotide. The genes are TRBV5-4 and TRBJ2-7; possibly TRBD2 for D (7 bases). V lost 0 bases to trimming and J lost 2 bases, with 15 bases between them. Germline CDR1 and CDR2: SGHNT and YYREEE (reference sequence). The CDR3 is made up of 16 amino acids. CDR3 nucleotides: TGTGCCAGCAGCTTGGGTCGGGGCGGGGGCACCTACGAGCAGTACTTC. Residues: CASSLGRGGGTYEQYF.

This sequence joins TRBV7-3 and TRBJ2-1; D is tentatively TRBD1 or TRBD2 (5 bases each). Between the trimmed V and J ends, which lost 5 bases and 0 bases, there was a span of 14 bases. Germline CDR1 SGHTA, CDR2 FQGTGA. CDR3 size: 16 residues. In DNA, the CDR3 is TGTGCCAGCAGCCTACGGGGCGCGAGCTCCTACAATGAGCAGTTCTTC. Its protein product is CASSLRGASSYNEQFF.

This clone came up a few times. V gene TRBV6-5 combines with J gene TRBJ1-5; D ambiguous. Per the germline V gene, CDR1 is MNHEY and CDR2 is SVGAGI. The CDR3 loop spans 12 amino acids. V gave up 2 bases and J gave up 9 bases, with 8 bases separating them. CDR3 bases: TGTGCCAGCAGTTACCCTTCGAGGCCCCAGCATTTT. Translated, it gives CASSYPSRPQHF.

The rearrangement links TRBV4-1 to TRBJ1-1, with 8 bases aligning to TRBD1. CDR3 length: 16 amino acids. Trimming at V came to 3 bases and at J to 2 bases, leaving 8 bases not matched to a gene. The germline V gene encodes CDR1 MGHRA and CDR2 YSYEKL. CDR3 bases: TGCGCCAGCAGCCAGGGCGCGACAGGGGTCAACACTGAAGCTTTCTTT. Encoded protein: CASSQGATGVNTEAFF.

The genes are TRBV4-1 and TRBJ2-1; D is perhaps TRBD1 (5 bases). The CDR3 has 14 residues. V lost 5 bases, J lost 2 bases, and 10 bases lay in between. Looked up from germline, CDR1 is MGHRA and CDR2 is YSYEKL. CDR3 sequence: CASSTLTAYNEQFF. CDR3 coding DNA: TGCGCCAGCAGCACCCTGACAGCCTACAATGAGCAGTTCTTC.

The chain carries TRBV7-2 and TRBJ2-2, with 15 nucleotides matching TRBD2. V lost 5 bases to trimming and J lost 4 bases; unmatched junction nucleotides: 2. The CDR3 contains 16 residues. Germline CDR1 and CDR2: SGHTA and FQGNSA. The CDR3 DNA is TGTGCCAGCAGCGGGGGACTAGCGGGAGGCACCGGGGAGCTGTTTTTT. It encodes CASSGGLAGGTGELFF. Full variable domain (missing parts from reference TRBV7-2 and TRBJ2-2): GAGVSQSPSNKVTEKGKDVELRCDPISGHTALYWYRQSLGQGLEFLIYFQGNSAPDKSGLPSDRFSAERTGGSVSTLTIQRTQQEDSAVYLCASSGGLAGGTGELFFGEGSRLTVL.

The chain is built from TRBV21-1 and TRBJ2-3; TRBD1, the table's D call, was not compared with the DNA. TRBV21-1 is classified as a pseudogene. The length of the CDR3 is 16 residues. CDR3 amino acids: CASGKVDRGSTDTQYF. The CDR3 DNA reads TGTGCCAGCGGGAAAGTAGACAGGGGGAGCACAGATACGCAGTATTTT.

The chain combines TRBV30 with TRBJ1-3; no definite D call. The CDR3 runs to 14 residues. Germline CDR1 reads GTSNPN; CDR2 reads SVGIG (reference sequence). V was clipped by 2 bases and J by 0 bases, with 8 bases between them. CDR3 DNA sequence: TGTGCCTGGAGTCCCTATTCCTCTGGAAACACCATATATTTT. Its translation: CAWSPYSSGNTIYF.

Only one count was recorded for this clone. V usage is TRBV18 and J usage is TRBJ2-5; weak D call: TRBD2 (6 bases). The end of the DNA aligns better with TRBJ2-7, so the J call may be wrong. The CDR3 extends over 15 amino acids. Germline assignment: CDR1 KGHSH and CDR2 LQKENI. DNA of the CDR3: TGTGCCAGCTCACCACTCGGCGGGGAACCCTACGAGCAGTACTTC. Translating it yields CASSPLGGEPYEQYF.

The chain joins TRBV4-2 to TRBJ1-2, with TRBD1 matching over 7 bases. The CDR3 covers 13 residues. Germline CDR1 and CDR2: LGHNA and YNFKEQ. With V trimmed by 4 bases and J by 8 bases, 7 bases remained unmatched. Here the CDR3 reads CASSPETGRGYTF. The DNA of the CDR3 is TGTGCCAGCAGCCCGGAGACAGGGAGGGGCTACACCTTC.

CDR3 bases: TGTGCCAGCAGCTTCAAGCAAGGGCTGAGTCATGAGCAGTTCTTC. It specifies CASSFKQGLSHEQFF. The rearrangement links TRBV7-9 to TRBJ2-1, with D uncertain. CDR1 SEHNR and CDR2 FQNEAQ come from the germline V gene (reference sequence). Between the trimmed V and J ends, which lost 3 bases and 8 bases, there was a span of 17 bases. This CDR3 has 15 amino acids.